This TCR beta chain was recorded in a study of PD-L1 blockade in urothelial cancer. Overall study: Analysis of the blood was performed 3 weeks (second dose) and 6 weeks after treatment start. A median blood sample held about 140,000 T cells and tens of thousands of unique TCRs.

Profiling relied on immunoSEQ multiplex PCR, and the TCRdb table lists in-frame clones only, not all of them. The sample holds tens of thousands of clones, approximately 86% seen once. Trimming stripped 7 bases from V and 0 bases from J, with 16 bases between. The CDR3 totals 16 residues. Germline lookup yields CDR1 LNHDA and CDR2 SQIVND (reference sequence). This clone was seen a handful of times. The TCR was taken from a woman in her sixties or seventies with urothelial cancer. The source was PBMCs, collected around atezolizumab (anti-PD-L1) treatment. The V call is TRBV19, the J call TRBJ1-3, with D uncertain. CDR3 region: CASTRGALLSGNTIYF. The CDR3 bases are TGTGCCAGTACGCGTGGAGCCCTCCTCTCTGGAAACACCATATATTTT.